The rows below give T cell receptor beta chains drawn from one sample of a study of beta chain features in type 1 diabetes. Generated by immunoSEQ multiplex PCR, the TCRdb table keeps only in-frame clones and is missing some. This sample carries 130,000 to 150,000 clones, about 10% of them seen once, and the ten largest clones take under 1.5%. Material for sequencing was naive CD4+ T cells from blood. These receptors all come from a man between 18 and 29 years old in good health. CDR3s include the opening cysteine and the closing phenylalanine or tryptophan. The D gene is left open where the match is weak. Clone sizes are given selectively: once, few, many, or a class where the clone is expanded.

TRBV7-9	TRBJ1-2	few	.	TGTGCCAGCAGCTTAGGGCAGGACTATGGCTACACCTTC	CASSLGQDYGYTF
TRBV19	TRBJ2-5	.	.	TGTGCCAGTAGTATGGGCAGTCTGGCTCAAGAGACCCAGTACTTC	CASSMGSLAQETQYF
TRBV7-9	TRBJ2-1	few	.	TGTGCCAGCAGCCCCCGACTAATGGCAGGGACTGGTGGACGAGAGCAGTTCTTC	CASSPRLMAGTGGREQFF
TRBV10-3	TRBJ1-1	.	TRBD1	TGTGCCATCAGTGACCTCGGACAGGCGACCACTGAAGCTTTCTTT	CAISDLGQATTEAFF
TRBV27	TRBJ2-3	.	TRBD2	TGTGCCAGCAGTTCAGCGGGGGGAGGCACAGATACGCAGTATTTT	CASSSAGGGTDTQYF
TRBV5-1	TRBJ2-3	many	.	TGCGCCAGCAAATGGGCGAGCACAGATACGCAGTATTTT	CASKWASTDTQYF
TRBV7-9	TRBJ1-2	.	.	TGTGCCAGCAGCTTATCTCCCGGGACTCCTTATGGCTACACCTTC	CASSLSPGTPYGYTF
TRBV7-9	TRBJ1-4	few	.	TGTGCCAGCAGTTCGCCCACGGACAGATATAATGAAAAACTGTTTTTT	CASSSPTDRYNEKLFF
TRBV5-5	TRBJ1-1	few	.	TGTGCCAGCAGCTTGTGGGGCAGTAAGAACACTGAAGCTTTCTTT	CASSLWGSKNTEAFF
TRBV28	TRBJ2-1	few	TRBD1	TGTGCCAGCAGTTTGAGACAGGGGGGGCAGTTCTTC	CASSLRQGGQFF
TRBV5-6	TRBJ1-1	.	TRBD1	TGTGCCAGCAGCGGAATGGACAGGGCGAGCACTGAAGCTTTCTTT	CASSGMDRASTEAFF
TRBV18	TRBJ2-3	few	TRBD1	TGTGCCAGCTCAGCCGGACAGGGAACAAGGACGCAGTATTTT	CASSAGQGTRTQYF
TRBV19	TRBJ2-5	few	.	TGTGCCAGTAGTATAGATTCGACGGGACTTGCAACTAAAGAGACCCAGTACTTC	CASSIDSTGLATKETQYF
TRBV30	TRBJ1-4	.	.	TGTGCCTGGAGTCCTGGGGGGGGAGGTGAAAAACTGTTTTTT	CAWSPGGGGEKLFF
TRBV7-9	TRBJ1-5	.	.	TGTGCCAGCAGCCATCAGGGGACGGCCCAGCATTTT	CASSHQGTAQHF
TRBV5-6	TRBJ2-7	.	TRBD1	TGTGCCAGCAGCTTGGACAGGGGCGAGCAGTACTTC	CASSLDRGEQYF
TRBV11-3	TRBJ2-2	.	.	TGTGCCAGCAGCGACACAGGGGGGAGGGCCGGGGAGCTGTTTTTT	CASSDTGGRAGELFF
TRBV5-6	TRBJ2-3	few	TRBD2	TGTGCCAGCAGCTCACCTAGCGGGGGCACAGATACGCAGTATTTT	CASSSPSGGTDTQYF
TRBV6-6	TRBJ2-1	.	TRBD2	TGTGCCAGCAGGACACATGGCGGGGGGATATACAATGAGCAGTTCTTC	CASRTHGGGIYNEQFF
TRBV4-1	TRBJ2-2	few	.	TGCGCCAGCAGCCCCCTTGGTAGCGCAGCCGGGGAGCTGTTTTTT	CASSPLGSAAGELFF
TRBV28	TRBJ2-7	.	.	TGTGCCAGCAGTTTAACGCAGGGTTACGAGCAGTACTTC	CASSLTQGYEQYF
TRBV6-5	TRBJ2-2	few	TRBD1	TGTGCCAGCAGTTATTCGGGACAGGGGGGTAGAGGGGAGCTGTTTTTT	CASSYSGQGGRGELFF
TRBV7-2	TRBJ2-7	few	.	TGTGCCAGCAGCTTAGAAGGGGGGGGCTACGAGCAGTACTTC	CASSLEGGGYEQYF
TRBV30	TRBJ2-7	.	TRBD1	TGTGCCTTAGGGACAGGGGAATCTTTCGAGCAGTACTTC	CALGTGESFEQYF
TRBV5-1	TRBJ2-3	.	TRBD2	TGCGCCAGCAGAAGGGCGGGAGATAGCACAGATACGCAGTATTTT	CASRRAGDSTDTQYF
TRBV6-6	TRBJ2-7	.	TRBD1	TGTGCCAGCAGTTACTCCGGGACAGGGAGGTACGAGCAGTACTTC	CASSYSGTGRYEQYF
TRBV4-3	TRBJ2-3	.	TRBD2	TGCGCCAGCTCGATTTCTAGCGGGGGGGCCAGCACAGATACGCAGTATTTT	CASSISSGGASTDTQYF
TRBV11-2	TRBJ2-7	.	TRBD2	TGTGCCAGCAGCGCCCCGGGACTAGCGGGGCGGTACGAGCAGTACTTC	CASSAPGLAGRYEQYF
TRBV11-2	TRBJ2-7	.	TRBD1	TGTGCCAGCAGCTTAGGTACCCGGACAGGGGGCTACGAGCAGTACTTC	CASSLGTRTGGYEQYF
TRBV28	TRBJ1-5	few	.	.	CASSSGQGDQPQHF
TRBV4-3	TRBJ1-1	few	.	TGCGCCAGCAGCCAAGATTCAGGTGCTGAAGCTTTCTTT	CASSQDSGAEAFF
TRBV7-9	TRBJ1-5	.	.	TGTGCCAGCACCAGCGGAGGGGCCCATCAGCCCCAGCATTTT	CASTSGGAHQPQHF
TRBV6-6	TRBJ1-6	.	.	TGTGCCAGCAGTTCGGCCGGGGAGGACTCACCCCTCCACTTT	CASSSAGEDSPLHF
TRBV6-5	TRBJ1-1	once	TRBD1	TGTGCCAGCAGGCTACAGGGGCTGAACACTGAAGCTTTCTTT	CASRLQGLNTEAFF
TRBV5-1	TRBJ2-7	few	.	TGTGCCAGCAGCGGTCAGACCGGGATGCTCTACGAGCAGTACTTC	CASSGQTGMLYEQYF
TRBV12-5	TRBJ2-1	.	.	TGTGCTAGTGGTTTGTTTCCCGGGGAGCAGTTCTTC	CASGLFPGEQFF
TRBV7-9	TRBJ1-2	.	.	TGTGCCAGCAGCTTAGCGCTGGGGGGAAGCTATGGCTACACCTTC	CASSLALGGSYGYTF
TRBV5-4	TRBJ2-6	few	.	TGTGCCAGCAGCTTGGCAGGGACTGGGGCCAACGTCCTGACTTTC	CASSLAGTGANVLTF
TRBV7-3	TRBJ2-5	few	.	TGTGCCAGCAGCCGTAGTGGCTTGGGGGGTCAGGAGACCCAGTACTTC	CASSRSGLGGQETQYF
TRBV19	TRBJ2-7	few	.	TGTGCCAGTAGTATTCATCTGGGGGCGAAAGACGAGCAGTACTTC	CASSIHLGAKDEQYF
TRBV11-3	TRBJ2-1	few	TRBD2	TGTGCCAGCAGCTTGCTAGCGGGGGTGGGGGAGCAGTTCTTC	CASSLLAGVGEQFF
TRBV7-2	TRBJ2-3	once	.	TGTGCCAGCAGCTTTCTTAGCGGAACCACAGATACGCAGTATTTT	CASSFLSGTTDTQYF
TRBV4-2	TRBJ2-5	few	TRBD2	TGTGCCAGCAGCCAAGGAGATAGCGGGGCCCCGGAGACCCAGTACTTC	CASSQGDSGAPETQYF
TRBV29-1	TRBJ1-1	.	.	TGCAGCGTGGGGGGGCGCCTAATGAACACTGAAGCTTTCTTT	CSVGGRLMNTEAFF
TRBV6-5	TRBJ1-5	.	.	TGTGCCAGCAGTTCCGTCACAGGGAGCAATCAGCCCCAGCATTTT	CASSSVTGSNQPQHF
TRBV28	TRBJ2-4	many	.	TGTGCCAGCAGTTTAGGTTCCGCCAACAGGCACCAGTACTTC	CASSLGSANRHQYF
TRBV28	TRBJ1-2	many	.	TGTGCCAGCCTGGACAGTAGCTATGGCTACACCTTC	CASLDSSYGYTF
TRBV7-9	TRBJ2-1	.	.	TGTGCCAGCAGCCCCCGGACAGACTACAATGAGCAGTTCTTC	CASSPRTDYNEQFF
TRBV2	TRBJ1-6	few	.	TGTGCCAGCAGTGAAGGGACACAGCCAAATTCACCCCTCCACTTT	CASSEGTQPNSPLHF
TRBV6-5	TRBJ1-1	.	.	TGTGCCAGCAGTTACTCGAATTCGAGGGGGTCTGAAGCTTTCTTT	CASSYSNSRGSEAFF
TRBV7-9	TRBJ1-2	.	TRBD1	TGTGCCAGCAGCCGAGACAGGGAAGGCGGCTACACCTTC	CASSRDREGGYTF
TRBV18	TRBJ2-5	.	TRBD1	TGTGCCAGCCTACCGGGACAGCAAGAGACCCAGTACTTC	CASLPGQQETQYF
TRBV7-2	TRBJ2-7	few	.	TGTGCCAGCAGCTTAGAACTCGAGCAGTACTTC	CASSLELEQYF
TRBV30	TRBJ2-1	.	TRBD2	TGTGCCTGGAGTGAAGCGGGGGTTGAGCAGTTCTTC	CAWSEAGVEQFF
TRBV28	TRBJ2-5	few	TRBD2	TGTGCCAGCAGTTTAACCACAGGAGCCGCTAGCGGGGGGGAGACCCAGTACTTC	CASSLTTGAASGGETQYF
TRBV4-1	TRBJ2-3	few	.	TGCGCCAGCAGCCAAGATCGGACAGATACGCAGTATTTT	CASSQDRTDTQYF
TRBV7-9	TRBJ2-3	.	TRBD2	TGTGCCAGCAGCTTTACGACTAGCCGGAGCACAGATACGCAGTATTTT	CASSFTTSRSTDTQYF
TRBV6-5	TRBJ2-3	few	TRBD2	TGTGCCAGCAGTTTCGGGACTAGCGGACTCACAGATACGCAGTATTTT	CASSFGTSGLTDTQYF